This note documents a single T cell receptor (beta chain) sequence. It has no known antigen specificity. Base qualities are not recorded, but no much larger clone differs from it by a single base. The record originates from a study of regulatory T cells in long-lasting Graves disease (dated by TCRdb to the early 2020s). Concerning the study at large: To count as having persistent Graves' disease, a patient had to have received antithyroid drug treatment for over 5 years with TSH receptor autoantibodies remaining persistently positive. On average, persistent Graves' disease patients in the clinical cohort had been on antithyroid drugs for approximately ten years. The study took place in China and was registered as a clinical trial. Persistent Graves' disease patients were compared with newly diagnosed Graves' disease patients by peripheral blood TCR sequencing and RNA sequencing. A total of roughly 35 samples were covered by TCR sequencing, comprising approximately 13 persistent and 20 or so newly diagnosed Graves' disease patients. The paper as a whole reports these results and caveats: Only the TCR beta chain was sequenced and analyzed. The small sample size was acknowledged by the authors as a limitation that may reduce accuracy. Persistent Graves' disease patients showed lower TCR Shannon entropy and fewer highly expanded clones than newly diagnosed patients, suggesting clonal expansion. TRBV28, TRBJ1-2 and TRBJ2-5 were preferentially used in persistent disease, while TRBV20-1 and TRBJ2-1 were favored in newly diagnosed disease. More public clonotypes were shared among persistent patients (roughly 2,900) than among newly diagnosed patients (over 900). Because the primary lesion, thyroid tissue, could not be accessed, the study looked at peripheral blood alone.

The sample's time point label, in plain terms: persistent/refractory GD, antithyroid drugs over 5 years with positive TRAb. For both TCR sequencing and RNA sequencing, RNA was extracted from PBMCs using TRIzol. The diagnosis of Graves' disease followed American Thyroid Association guidelines. The patients came from an endocrinology department in Xi'an, China. From each patient, around 9 milliliters of peripheral blood was collected into an EDTA anticoagulant tube. Ficoll Paque Plus density gradient separation was used to isolate PBMCs, and no additional T cell sorting was done. An Agilent 2100 Bioanalyzer and agarose gel were used to check RNA quality, and a NanoDrop 2000 was used to measure RNA concentration. Trimming at the junction amounts to 4 bases on V and 7 bases on J, and the germline ends lie 24 bases apart. Reading the germline V gene gives CDR1 MNHGY and CDR2 SVAAGI. Spanning cysteine to phenylalanine, the CDR3 consists of 17 amino acids. The sequence is cut down to CDR3 DNA, 51 bases in frame from base 1.

The library was generated by multiplex PCR. Instrument used: Illumina HiSeq 4000. To build TCR beta libraries, CDR3 regions were amplified by Arm-PCR using iRepertoire HTBI primers. Gel purification was performed on PCR products prior to sequencing. Processing in the source paper ran as follows. A total of around 59 TRBV and some 15 TRBJ segments were identified across samples and were used for gene usage analysis of CDR3 amino acid clonotypes. Filtered high-quality paired reads were merged into contigs using COPE and FqMerger. Contigs were aligned with BLAST to IMGT TRBV, TRBD and TRBJ reference genes, and CDR3 was defined per IMGT. Clonotypes above 0.1% frequency were classified as highly expanded clones. Shannon entropy was used to measure repertoire diversity, and the Gini coefficient was used to measure V-J evenness. A clonotype was considered public if more than one individual shared it. TCRdb ran its own pipeline on the public reads, namely fastp trimming at Q25 and MiXCR clone calling, and kept in-frame beta chains. A single entry per CDR3 protein holds the most common genes and DNA from its merged rows. The V and J calls were determined by TCRdb, not by the authors. The sample table shows roughly 450,000 distinct CDR3 sequences, and about a fifth are seen once. The leading ten clones occupy approximately 8% of the sample.

The chain joins TRBV6-9 to TRBJ2-3, with TRBD1 tentatively as D gene (6 bases match). The specimen was peripheral blood mononuclear cells (PBMCs), collected when the disease was refractory, from a patient treated with antithyroid drugs. This sequence originates from a female donor with Graves disease. The DNA sequence follows: TGTGCCAGCAGTTCACCCGGGACACCTGAGGGGTATCATACGCAGTATTTT. Its product reads: CASSSPGTPEGYHTQYF.